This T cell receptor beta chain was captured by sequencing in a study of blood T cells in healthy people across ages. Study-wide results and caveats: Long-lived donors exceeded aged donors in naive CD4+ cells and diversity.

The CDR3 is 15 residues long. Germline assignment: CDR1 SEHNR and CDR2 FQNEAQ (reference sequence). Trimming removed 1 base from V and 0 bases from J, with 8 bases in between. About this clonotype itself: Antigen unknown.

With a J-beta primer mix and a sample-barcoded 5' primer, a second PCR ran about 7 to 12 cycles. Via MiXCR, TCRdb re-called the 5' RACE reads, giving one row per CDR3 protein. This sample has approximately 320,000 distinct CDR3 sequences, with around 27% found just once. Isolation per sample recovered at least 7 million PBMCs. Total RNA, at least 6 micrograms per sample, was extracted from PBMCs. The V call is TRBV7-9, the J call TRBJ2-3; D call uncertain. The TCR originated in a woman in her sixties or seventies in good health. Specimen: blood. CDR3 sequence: CASSLDLPSTDTQYF. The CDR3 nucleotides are TGTGCCAGCAGCTTAGACTTGCCCAGCACAGATACGCAGTATTTT.